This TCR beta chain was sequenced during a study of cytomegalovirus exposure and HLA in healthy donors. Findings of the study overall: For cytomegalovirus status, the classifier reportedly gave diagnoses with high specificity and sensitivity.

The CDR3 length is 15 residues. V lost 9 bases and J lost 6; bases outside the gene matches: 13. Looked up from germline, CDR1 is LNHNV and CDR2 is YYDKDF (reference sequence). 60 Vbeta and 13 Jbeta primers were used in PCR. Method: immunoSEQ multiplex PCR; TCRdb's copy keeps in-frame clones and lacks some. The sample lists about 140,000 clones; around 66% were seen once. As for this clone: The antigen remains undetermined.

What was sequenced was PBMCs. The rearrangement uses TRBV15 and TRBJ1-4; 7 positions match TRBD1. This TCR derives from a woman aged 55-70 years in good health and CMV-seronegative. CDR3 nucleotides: TGTGCCACAAAGCCTTTTCAGGGGGTCGATGAAAAACTGTTTTTT. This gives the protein CATKPFQGVDEKLFF.